Following are 24 T cell receptor beta chains from one sample sequenced in a study of control samples from healthy donors and cancer patients. TCRdb's copy holds only in-frame clones and misses some; the assay was immunoSEQ multiplex PCR. The table lists about 140,000 clones, 80% to 90% of them singletons. Sequencing was performed on blood. These receptors all stem from a woman aged 30 to 39 in good health.

This clone was observed a single time. The rearrangement links TRBV3-1 (or the pseudogene TRBV3-2) to TRBJ2-1; 11 positions agree with TRBD2. Looked up from germline, CDR1 is LGHDT and CDR2 is YNNKEL (reference sequence). The length of the CDR3 is 19 residues. V lost 2 bases to trimming and J lost 6 bases; unmatched junction nucleotides: 15. The DNA of the CDR3 is TGTGCCAGCAGCCAACGCTCTTCGTTAGCGGGAGGGCAACGCAATGAGCAGTTCTTC. This gives the protein CASSQRSSLAGGQRNEQFF.

The gene calls are TRBV20-1 and TRBJ2-7; D remains ambiguous. Germline assignment: CDR1 DFQATT and CDR2 SNEGSKA (reference sequence). The length of the CDR3 is 10 residues. Trimming left V 3 bases short and J 3 bases short, with 3 bases between. The CDR3 DNA is TGCAGTGCTAGTGACTACGAGCAGTACTTC. Translated: CSASDYEQYF.

V usage is TRBV4-1 and J usage is TRBJ2-2, with 10 bases fitting TRBD2. CDR1 is MGHRA and CDR2 is YSYEKL in the germline V gene. The CDR3 length is 17 residues. V gave up 5 bases and J gave up 4 bases; unmatched junction bases: 10. In DNA form, the CDR3 reads TGCGCCAGCAGCGAAACTAGCGGGACCCCGGGCACCGGGGAGCTGTTTTTT. Its translation: CASSETSGTPGTGELFF.

The chain joins TRBV3-1 (or the pseudogene TRBV3-2) to TRBJ1-6; 8 nucleotides align to TRBD1. V was clipped by 8 bases and J by 8 bases; unmatched bases: 8. Germline CDR1 LGHDT, CDR2 YNNKEL (reference sequence). The length of the CDR3 is 14 residues. The CDR3 DNA follows: TGTGCCAGCCTCGGAGGACAGGGAGATTCACCCCTCCACTTT. It is translated as CASLGGQGDSPLHF.

The genes are TRBV5-1 and TRBJ1-1; 9 nucleotides line up with TRBD1. V dropped 3 bases and J dropped 6; count of bases not matched to a gene: 3. Per germline, CDR1 SGHRS and CDR2 YFSETQ. The CDR3 spans 13 residues. The CDR3 protein is CASSSTGGPEAFF. The CDR3, as DNA: TGCGCCAGCAGCTCGACAGGGGGGCCTGAAGCTTTCTTT.

This clone was recorded only once. V usage is TRBV19 and J usage is TRBJ2-7; TRBD2 matches at 9 bases. Germline CDR1 reads LNHDA; CDR2 reads SQIVND (reference sequence). Trimming at V came to 3 bases and at J to 5 bases, leaving 17 bases not matched to a gene. The CDR3 is 18 amino acids. The CDR3 protein is CASSMVPRSSGSRDEQYF. The CDR3 DNA is TGTGCCAGTAGTATGGTCCCCAGGAGTAGCGGGAGTCGTGACGAGCAGTACTTC.

This clone was seen only once. The chain links TRBV6-1 to TRBJ2-7; TRBD2 matches at 14 bases. With 3 bases clipped from V and 9 bases from J, the junction kept 10 bases outside the gene matches. The germline CDR1 and CDR2 sequences are MNHNS and SASEGT. CDR3 length: 16 residues. CDR3 DNA sequence: TGTGCCAGCAGTGACCCGTACGGGACTAGCGGGAGTGCGCAGTACTTC. Amino acids: CASSDPYGTSGSAQYF.

The chain links TRBV6-6 to TRBJ2-2, with D uncertain. This CDR3 has 15 residues. Trimming removed 5 bases from V and 4 bases from J, with 14 bases in between. Germline CDR1 is MNHNY and CDR2 is SVGAGI (reference sequence). As DNA, the CDR3 is TGTGCCAGCAGTCTCTTAGACCTGGGCACCGGGGAGCTGTTTTTT. It encodes CASSLLDLGTGELFF.

The rearrangement uses TRBV3-1 (or the pseudogene TRBV3-2) and TRBJ1-4; unclear D gene. The V gene lost 0 bases and the J gene lost 2 bases, with 7 bases spanning the gap. The germline V gene has CDR1 LGHDT and CDR2 YNNKEL (reference sequence). The CDR3 covers 15 residues. The CDR3 here is CASSQDAGTNEKLFF. CDR3 in DNA: TGTGCCAGCAGCCAAGATGCCGGGACTAATGAAAAACTGTTTTTT.

V usage is TRBV29-1 and J usage is TRBJ2-5, with D hard to call. The CDR3 consists of 13 residues. Germline assignment: CDR1 SQVTM and CDR2 ANQGSEA. Trimming took 3 bases from V and 3 from J, leaving 11 bases between them. The CDR3 reads CSVDGPGEETQYF. The CDR3 nucleotides are TGCAGCGTTGATGGGCCAGGCGAAGAGACCCAGTACTTC.

On this clone itself: No DNA is shown, since the ends of the CDR3 on it are uncertain; the CDR3 is the one TCRdb lists. The gene calls are TRBV11-2 and TRBJ2-5; the listed D gene, TRBD2, was not tested against the DNA. Germline CDR1 is SGHAT and CDR2 is FQNNGV. The CDR3 contains 15 residues when both ends are counted. Here the CDR3 reads CASSYTFGVQETQYF.

The V gene is TRBV7-2, the J gene TRBJ1-2; possible D gene TRBD1, 6 bases. The V end lost 3 bases, the J end lost 5 bases, and 16 bases lay between the germline ends. The germline CDR1 and CDR2 sequences are SGHTA and FQGNSA. This CDR3 spans 15 amino acids. CDR3 DNA: TGTGCCAGCAGCTTTATTCGGGACACTTTATATGGCTACACCTTC. It yields the protein CASSFIRDTLYGYTF. Filled out from reference TRBV7-2 and TRBJ1-2, the complete variable domain reads GAGVSQSPSNKVTEKGKDVELRCDPISGHTALYWYRQSLGQGLEFLIYFQGNSAPDKSGLPSDRFSAERTGGSVSTLTIQRTQQEDSAVYLCASSFIRDTLYGYTFGSGTRLTVV.

This chain connects TRBV7-9 to TRBJ1-5; D is uncertain. V shed 5 bases and J shed 5 bases, with 7 bases lying between them. This CDR3 region has 12 residues. Germline values: CDR1 SEHNR, CDR2 FQNEAQ (reference sequence). In DNA form, the CDR3 reads TGTGCCAGCAGCCGAAACTATCAGCCCCAGCATTTT. Protein sequence: CASSRNYQPQHF.

The chain couples TRBV11-2 to TRBJ2-2; D is uncertain. V was pared by 6 bases and J by 0 bases, with 14 bases between. The CDR3 runs 16 residues. Germline values: CDR1 SGHAT, CDR2 FQNNGV. CDR3 DNA: TGTGCCAGCAGGCCCCAAGGCACTTCGAACACCGGGGAGCTGTTTTTT. This translates into CASRPQGTSNTGELFF.

The J gene is TRBJ2-3, the V gene TRBV24-1; 8 nucleotides line up with TRBD2. V shed 12 bases and J 5 bases; nucleotides not matched to a gene: 9. Germline-derived CDR1 and CDR2 are KGHDR and SFDVKD. This CDR3 spans 13 amino acids. The DNA of the CDR3 is TGTGCCGCCGGGAGGGGAGCGGGAGATACGCAGTATTTT. Its translation: CAAGRGAGDTQYF.

The chain is built from TRBV5-6 and TRBJ2-7; TRBD1 is a possible D gene (7 bases). V was clipped by 4 bases and J by 7 bases, with 24 bases between them. The germline CDR1 and CDR2 sequences are SGHDT and YYEEEE. CDR3 length: 16 amino acids. The CDR3 DNA is TGTGCCAGCAGCCCCCCGTGGAGGGGGCGCACGGGTGAGCAGTACTTC. Amino acids: CASSPPWRGRTGEQYF.

The chain combines TRBV6-1 with TRBJ1-6; D perhaps matches TRBD1 (5 bases). The CDR3 length is 15 residues. Germline CDR1 is MNHNS and CDR2 is SASEGT. V was cut by 3 bases and J by 4 bases, with 10 bases left in between. As DNA, the CDR3 is TGTGCCAGCAGTGACAGGGAAAAATATAATTCACCCCTCCACTTT. Amino acid sequence: CASSDREKYNSPLHF.

The chain carries TRBV6-5 and TRBJ2-7, with 9 bases that match TRBD1. Unmatched junction bases numbered 6, after V lost 5 bases and J lost 7 bases. The length of the CDR3 is 13 residues. Germline lookup yields CDR1 MNHEY and CDR2 SVGAGI. The CDR3 sequence is CASSKQGAGEQYF. DNA for the CDR3: TGTGCCAGCAGTAAACAGGGGGCGGGTGAGCAGTACTTC.

V is TRBV7-9 and J is TRBJ1-5, with 7 bases lining up with TRBD1. Germline-derived CDR1 and CDR2 are SEHNR and FQNEAQ (reference sequence). V shed 1 base and J 2 bases; nucleotides not matched to a gene: 8. This CDR3 spans 17 amino acids. The CDR3 sequence is CASSLGKGQGGNQPQHF. The CDR3 bases are TGTGCCAGCAGCTTAGGAAAGGGGCAGGGGGGCAATCAGCCCCAGCATTTT.

This sequence joins TRBV18 and TRBJ2-3, with 8 bases identical to TRBD1. Germline V CDR1 and CDR2: KGHSH, LQKENI. V dropped 6 bases and J dropped 1; count of bases not matched to a gene: 3. The CDR3 is made up of 14 amino acids. CDR3 residues: CASSADRGTDTQYF. CDR3 nucleotide sequence: TGTGCCAGCTCCGCGGACAGGGGCACAGATACGCAGTATTTT.

The chain uses TRBV6-6 and TRBJ1-4, with D unclear. Trimming pared 3 bases from V and 4 bases from J, leaving 12 bases between. This CDR3 spans 15 amino acids. CDR1 and CDR2 from the germline V gene are MNHNY and SVGAGI (reference sequence). CDR3 amino acids: CASSYVSPFNEKLFF. The CDR3 DNA is TGTGCCAGCAGTTATGTGTCTCCCTTTAATGAAAAACTGTTTTTT.

The table lists this clone with a count of one. The gene calls are TRBV24-1 and TRBJ1-1; D not resolved. CDR3 length: 13 residues. Germline V gene lookup returns CDR1 KGHDR and CDR2 SFDVKD. Trimming took 5 bases from V and 9 from J, leaving 15 bases between them. CDR3 bases: TGTGCCACCAGTGGCTCCGACCGGGAGAAAGCTTTCTTT. As protein: CATSGSDREKAFF.

This chain connects TRBV7-2 to TRBJ2-7; 9 positions match TRBD2. Germline CDR1 is SGHTA and CDR2 is FQGNSA. The V segment lost 5 bases and the J segment 0 bases; nucleotides outside the gene matches: 5. The CDR3 loop spans 15 amino acids. The CDR3 loop is CASSTSSGSSYEQYF. For the CDR3, the DNA is TGTGCCAGCAGCACGAGTAGCGGGAGCTCCTACGAGCAGTACTTC. Complete variable domain (other parts from reference TRBV7-2 and TRBJ2-7): GAGVSQSPSNKVTEKGKDVELRCDPISGHTALYWYRQSLGQGLEFLIYFQGNSAPDKSGLPSDRFSAERTGGSVSTLTIQRTQQEDSAVYLCASSTSSGSSYEQYFGPGTRLTVT.

The rearrangement joins TRBV5-1 to TRBJ2-1, with 11 nucleotides matching TRBD2. The CDR3 has 16 residues. Germline trimming cut 4 bases from V and 6 bases from J; bases unmatched to any gene: 9. Per the germline V gene, CDR1 is SGHRS and CDR2 is YFSETQ. The CDR3 DNA is TGCGCCAGCAGCGCCGTTAGCGGGAGGGCCGGCAATGAGCAGTTCTTC. Translation gives CASSAVSGRAGNEQFF.